The 9 T cell receptor beta chains reported below all come from one sample, sequenced in a study of tumor and adjacent non-tumor tissue in lung cancer. The template was RNA from unsorted bulk tissue. The library came from three nested PCR rounds adapted from ARM-PCR protocols. Via MiXCR, TCRdb re-called the multiplex PCR reads, giving one row per CDR3 protein. The profile covers tens of thousands of distinct CDR3 sequences, with just under 60% appearing a single time and 20% to 25% taken by the ten largest. Material for sequencing was lung tumor tissue. All receptors come from a middle-aged man with non-small cell lung cancer.

This clonotype came up many times. The V call is TRBV11-2, the J call TRBJ2-3, with D possibly being TRBD2 (6 bases). Trimming removed 1 base at V and 0 bases at J, with 11 bases between. Germline assignment: CDR1 SGHAT and CDR2 FQNNGV. This CDR3 contains 16 residues. The CDR3 loop is CASSLGAGSSTDTQYF. The CDR3 DNA follows: TGTGCCAGCAGCTTAGGGGCCGGGAGTAGCACAGATACGCAGTATTTT.

A single count supports this clonotype. This chain joins TRBV5-1 and TRBJ1-4; TRBD1 matches 9 bases. Losses at the gene ends were 8 bases for V and 7 bases for J; bases not matched to a gene: 6. CDR1 is SGHRS and CDR2 is YFSETQ in the germline V gene. The CDR3 totals 13 residues. In nucleotides, the CDR3 is TGCGCCAGAAGCCTGGGACAGGGTGAAAAACTGTTTTTT. Residues: CARSLGQGEKLFF.

Note on this clonotype: A much larger clone lies one base from this, so it may be a read error. This chain connects TRBV7-8 to TRBJ2-1; 7 bases fit TRBD1. The CDR3 has 13 amino acids. Germline CDR1 and CDR2: SGHVS and FQNEAQ. Unmatched junction bases numbered 7, after V lost 6 bases and J lost 8 bases. CDR3 protein: CASSLQGYDEQFF. The CDR3 nucleotides read TGTGCCAGCAGTCTACAGGGGTACGATGAGCAGTTCTTC.

This clonotype appeared once. One end of the junction varies from germline; a read error may be responsible. J is TRBJ1-6 and V is TRBV20-1; no definite D call. Germline V gene lookup returns CDR1 DFQATT and CDR2 SNEGSKA (reference sequence). There are 15 residues in the CDR3. This CDR3 is CSAPNSASYNSPPHF. In DNA, the CDR3 is TGCAGTGCACCCAACAGTGCCTCCTATAATTCACCCCCCCACTTT.

Comment on this clonotype: At one boundary the junction diverges from the germline segment, which might be a read error. This sequence joins TRBV4-1 and TRBJ1-2; D gene uncertain. This CDR3 spans 18 amino acids. The germline V gene has CDR1 MGHRA and CDR2 YSYEKL. CDR3 loop: CASNQVIWSGLSNYGYTF. The CDR3 coding sequence is TGCGCCAGCAACCAAGTTATTTGGTCGGGTTTATCTAACTATGGCTACACCTTC.

Worth noting for this clonotype: Being one base from a much bigger clone, this may be a read error. V usage is TRBV4-1 and J usage is TRBJ2-1, with 12 bases aligning to TRBD2. This CDR3 is built from 15 residues. V shed 2 bases, J shed 8 bases, and the junction held 4 bases outside the gene matches. Germline loops: CDR1 MGHRA, CDR2 YSYEKL. The CDR3 coding sequence is TGCGCCAGCAGCCAACCGACTAGCGGGAGACATGAGCAGTTCTTC. Its translation: CASSQPTSGRHEQFF.

The chain is built from TRBV6-6 and TRBJ1-2; possibly TRBD1 for D (5 bases). CDR1 is MNHNY, CDR2 SVGAGI, per germline (reference sequence). CDR3 size: 14 residues. The V end was cut by 2 bases, the J end by 10 bases, with 17 bases between. CDR3 in amino acids: CASSYDGERGDYTF. CDR3 nucleotides: TGTGCCAGCAGTTACGATGGAGAGAGAGGGGACTACACCTTC.

Details on this clonotype: The junction and the germline gene differ at one end; a read error may be behind it. The rearrangement links TRBV11-2 to TRBJ2-7, with D unclear. The J call is doubtful: the DNA matches TRBJ2-1 better. Germline CDR1 reads SGHAT; CDR2 reads FQNNGV. The CDR3 contains 14 residues. The chain's CDR3 is CASGLVQTTYEQFF. Written as DNA, the CDR3 is TGTGCCAGCGGCTTAGTTCAAACTACCTACGAGCAGTTCTTC.

About this clonotype: A read error may produce the germline difference seen at one junction end. The chain links TRBV30 to TRBJ1-3; D is ambiguous. There are 14 residues in the CDR3. Germline V gene sequence: CDR1 GTSNPN, CDR2 SVGIG (reference sequence). As DNA, the CDR3 is TGTGCCTGTAGTGTTCGTGGTTCTGGAAACACCATATATTTT. It specifies CACSVRGSGNTIYF.